These 20 T cell receptor beta chains came from one sample sequenced in a study of CD8+CD57+ T cells in acquired aplastic anemia. Genomic DNA, the template, was used for profiling of the TCR beta VDJ and CDR3. TCRdb processed the reads anew with MiXCR; each CDR3 protein has one entry. The table records 270,000 or so distinct CDR3 sequences, 70% to 85% of them present only once. Whoever was chosen for sequencing had shown CD8+CD57+ cell expansion by flow cytometry. The sample consisted of sorted CD4+, CD8+, or CD8+CD57+ T cells (not recorded which) from PBMCs. Source of these receptors: a human donor with aplastic anemia.

The chain joins TRBV7-9 to TRBJ2-7, with 9 bases that match TRBD2. CDR1 SEHNR and CDR2 FQNEAQ come from the germline V gene (reference sequence). The CDR3 is 18 amino acids. This CDR3 is CASSFQRSGRTHSYEQHV. CDR3 sequence (DNA): TGTGCCAGCAGCTTTCAAAGAAGCGGGAGGACCCATTCGTACGAGCAGCACGTC.

V is TRBV5-1 and J is TRBJ2-7; 7 nucleotides line up with TRBD1. Trimming cost V 2 bases and J 3 bases; bases outside gene matches: 2. The germline V gene encodes CDR1 SGHRS and CDR2 YFSETQ. CDR3 length equals 13 residues. The CDR3 is CASSLGQDYEQYF. The CDR3 DNA is TGCGCCAGCAGCTTAGGACAGGACTACGAGCAGTACTTC.

The chain uses TRBV7-2 and TRBJ2-1; possibly TRBD2 for D (5 bases). The germline V gene has CDR1 SGHTA and CDR2 FQGNSA. The germline V and J ends were trimmed by 3 bases and 11 bases, with 23 bases remaining between them. The CDR3 is 16 amino acids. CDR3 coding DNA: TGTGCCAGCAGCTTTCTAGACGGGATCGAGGATACGCAGCAGTTCTTC. Protein sequence: CASSFLDGIEDTQQFF. Full variable domain (missing parts from reference TRBV7-2 and TRBJ2-1): GAGVSQSPSNKVTEKGKDVELRCDPISGHTALYWYRQSLGQGLEFLIYFQGNSAPDKSGLPSDRFSAERTGGSVSTLTIQRTQQEDSAVYLCASSFLDGIEDTQQFFGPGTRLTVL.

In the case of this clonotype: One end of the junction is discordant with germline, which a read error may explain. The chain carries TRBV5-5 and TRBJ2-5; possible D gene TRBD2, 6 bases. CDR1 is SGHKS, CDR2 YYEKEE, per germline (reference sequence). The CDR3 covers 14 residues. CDR3 protein: CATSTGREQETQYF. For the CDR3, the DNA is TGCGCCACCAGCACCGGACGGGAGCAAGAGACCCAGTACTTC.

The chain employs TRBV7-2 and TRBJ2-1; TRBD2 is a possible D gene (6 bases). V was cut by 4 bases and J by 11 bases, with 12 bases left in between. This CDR3 spans 12 amino acids. From germline, CDR1 is SGHTA and CDR2 FQGNSA. This chain's CDR3 is CASSSSGGQQFF. CDR3 DNA: TGTGCCAGCAGCTCCTCCGGGGGTCAGCAGTTCTTC.

The chain couples TRBV7-9 to TRBJ1-2; TRBD1 is a possible D gene (6 bases). Trimming pared 1 base from V and 11 bases from J, leaving 23 bases between. This CDR3 comprises 16 residues. CDR1 SEHNR and CDR2 FQNEAQ come from the germline V gene (reference sequence). The CDR3 DNA reads as TGTGCCAGCAGCTTAGAGAGCGGGGGGCGCGGGGAGCAGTACACCTTC. It is translated as CASSLESGGRGEQYTF.

In the case of this clonotype: Possible read error: a much larger clone is one base away. As DNA, the CDR3 is TGTGCCAGCAGCTTTGAAAGAAGCGGGGGGAGCAATGAGCTGACTTTC. Protein product: CASSFERSGGSNELTF. The chain has TRBV7-9 and TRBJ2-6; 9 nucleotides agree with TRBD2. Germline CDR1 SEHNR, CDR2 FQNEAQ (reference sequence). There are 16 residues in the CDR3. Trimming cost V 3 bases and J 16 bases; bases outside gene matches: 16.

The table lists this clonotype with a count of one. The rearrangement links TRBV20-1 to TRBJ1-1, with D tentatively TRBD1 (5 bases). This CDR3 is 15 amino acids long. Germline CDR1 DFQATT, CDR2 SNEGSKA (reference sequence). V dropped 4 bases and J dropped 3 bases, with 18 bases sitting between them. The CDR3 here is CSATLGGRSYTEAFF. CDR3 DNA sequence: TGCAGTGCTACTCTCGGGGGACGCTCGTACACTGAAGCTTTCTTT.

The V and J genes are TRBV9 and TRBJ2-6; 11 nucleotides line up with TRBD2. The germline gives CDR1 SGDLS, CDR2 YYNGEE. Trimming removed 4 bases from V and 13 bases from J; junction bases left unmatched: 13. The CDR3 is 16 amino acids. The CDR3 nucleotides read TGTGCCAGCAGCCCAGCGGCTAGCGGGAGGAATGAGGTCCTGACTTTC. This translates into CASSPAASGRNEVLTF.

Concerning this clonotype: One junction end does not reproduce the germline sequence, and a read error may be involved. The chain has TRBV7-8 and TRBJ2-3, with unresolved D. This CDR3 comprises 14 residues. Germline V gene sequence: CDR1 SGHVS, CDR2 FQNEAQ. CDR3 in DNA: TGTGCCAGCAGCTTTCATGGAGACGGCACAGCCCTTTCCTTT. Translated: CASSFHGDGTALSF.

V is TRBV7-2 and J is TRBJ2-7; 8 positions agree with TRBD1. The CDR3 is 16 residues long. Per the germline V gene, CDR1 is SGHTA and CDR2 is FQGNSA. V shed 3 bases, J shed 0 bases, and the junction held 7 bases outside the gene matches. The chain's CDR3 is CASSFRTGTSSYEQYF. The CDR3 nucleotides read TGTGCCAGCAGCTTTCGGACAGGGACCAGCTCCTACGAGCAGTACTTC. Full variable domain (outside the CDR3, taken from reference TRBV7-2 and TRBJ2-7): GAGVSQSPSNKVTEKGKDVELRCDPISGHTALYWYRQSLGQGLEFLIYFQGNSAPDKSGLPSDRFSAERTGGSVSTLTIQRTQQEDSAVYLCASSFRTGTSSYEQYFGPGTRLTVT.

The V gene is TRBV24-1, the J gene TRBJ1-5; TRBD1 aligns across 8 bases. The CDR3 runs 14 residues. V lost 6 bases to trimming and J lost 2 bases; unmatched junction nucleotides: 2. Germline V CDR1 and CDR2: KGHDR, SFDVKD. This CDR3 is CATSPGQGNQPQHF. The CDR3 DNA reads as TGTGCCACCAGTCCGGGACAGGGCAATCAGCCCCAGCATTTT.

The genes are TRBV12-3 or TRBV12-4 and TRBJ2-6, with 10 bases that match TRBD1. Trimming removed 6 bases from V and 13 bases from J; junction bases left unmatched: 18. This CDR3 spans 17 amino acids. Here the CDR3 reads CASSTGTGVPDTKVLTF. CDR3 DNA: TGTGCCAGCAGCACAGGGACAGGGGTCCCAGATACGAAGGTCCTGACTTTC.

Points on this clonotype: Possible read error: a much larger clone is one base away. The DNA is left out, because the CDR3 cannot be placed on it with certainty; the CDR3 is given as TCRdb lists it. The gene calls are TRBV9 and TRBJ1-1; the table's D call of TRBD1 was not tested on the DNA. The CDR3 numbers 15 amino acids, ends counted. Germline CDR1 is SGDLS and CDR2 is YYNGEE. CDR3: CASGLAGTIQYFAFF.

As for this clonotype: Compared with germline, one end of the junction differs, possibly owing to a read error. The chain employs TRBV7-2 and TRBJ2-3; 7 positions agree with TRBD2. The CDR3 runs 13 residues. CDR1 is SGHTA and CDR2 is FQGNSA in the germline V gene. The CDR3 region has the DNA TGTGCCAGCGGCTTAGCGGGCGCTGCCGAGCCGTATTTT. Translating it yields CASGLAGAAEPYF.

There are a few counts of this clonotype. This chain connects TRBV25-1 to TRBJ1-1, with no clear D. Trimming cost V 7 bases and J 6 bases, with 12 bases left between them. Per germline, CDR1 MGHDK and CDR2 SYGVNS. This CDR3 comprises 12 residues. CDR3 nucleotides: TGTGCCAGCAATGCCGGAGTGGCTGAAGCTTTCTTT. It is translated as CASNAGVAEAFF. Full variable domain (rest looked up from reference TRBV25-1 and TRBJ1-1): EADIYQTPRYLVIGTGKKITLECSQTMGHDKMYWYQQDPGMELHLIHYSYGVNSTEKGDLSSESTVSRIRTEHFPLTLESARPSHTSQYLCASNAGVAEAFFGQGTRLTVV.

In the case of this clonotype: Compared with germline, one end of the junction differs, possibly owing to a read error. The genes are TRBV9 and TRBJ2-5, with 9 bases matching TRBD2. The CDR3 has 15 residues. Looked up from germline, CDR1 is SGDLS and CDR2 is YYNGEE. The CDR3 nucleotides are TGTGCCAGCGGTGCTAGCGGGAATTGGGGAGAGACCGAGTACTTC. Translation: CASGASGNWGETEYF.

The V call is TRBV29-1, the J call TRBJ2-7; D perhaps matches TRBD2 (6 bases). The germline V gene encodes CDR1 SQVTM and CDR2 ANQGSEA. V was trimmed by 7 bases and J by 6 bases, leaving 19 bases between them. This CDR3 has 13 residues. CDR3 coding DNA: TGCAGCGCTGCCGCTAGCGAAGTTGGCGAGCAGTACTTC. This encodes CSAAASEVGEQYF.

The chain has TRBV29-1 and TRBJ2-7; no firm D call. Germline loops: CDR1 SQVTM, CDR2 ANQGSEA. Deletions cut 4 bases from V and 2 bases from J, with 9 bases between. The length of the CDR3 is 12 residues. The CDR3 coding sequence is TGCAGCGTTGTTGCAGCCACCTACGAGCAGTACTTC. Translating gives CSVVAATYEQYF.

In regard to this clonotype: A read error is possible here, since a much larger clone lies one base away. The rearrangement joins TRBV7-9 to TRBJ1-6; a weak D match, TRBD1 (5 bases). CDR3 length: 16 residues. The ends were cut back, 3 bases at V and 16 bases at J, with 25 bases in the middle. Germline CDR1 is SEHNR and CDR2 is FQNEAQ (reference sequence). CDR3 sequence: CASSFQRSGGSEELHF. Here the CDR3 DNA reads TGTGCCAGCAGCTTTCAAAGAAGCGGGGGGAGCGAAGAGCTCCACTTT.